Sequencing of this T cell receptor beta chain was carried out in a study of beta chain features in type 1 diabetes. Each sorted fraction was over 95% pure. cDNA synthesis used the whole RNA isolate, giving expressed TCRB sequences. The data were produced by immunoSEQ multiplex PCR, yet TCRdb's version contains in-frame clones alone and is incomplete. The repertoire holds 250,000 to 400,000 clones, with approximately 15% as singletons. The TCR was taken from a man aged 30-40 years in good health. Sequenced sample: central memory CD4+ T cells from blood.

CDR3 sequence: CASEQGQGLRNEQFF. The CDR3, as DNA: TGTGCCAGCGAACAGGGACAGGGGCTACGGAATGAGCAGTTCTTC. The chain is built from TRBV7-7 and TRBJ2-1; 10 bases are a match to TRBD1. Losses at the gene ends were 8 bases for V and 7 bases for J; bases not matched to a gene: 11. This CDR3 has 15 residues. CDR1 and CDR2 (germline): SSHAT, FNYEAQ (reference sequence). The whole variable domain, remainder taken from reference TRBV7-7 and TRBJ2-1, is GAGVSQSPRYKVTKRGQDVTLRCDPISSHATLYWYQQALGQGPEFLTYFNYEAQPDKSGLPSDRFSAERPEGSISTLTIQRTEQRDSAMYRCASEQGQGLRNEQFFGPGTRLTVL.